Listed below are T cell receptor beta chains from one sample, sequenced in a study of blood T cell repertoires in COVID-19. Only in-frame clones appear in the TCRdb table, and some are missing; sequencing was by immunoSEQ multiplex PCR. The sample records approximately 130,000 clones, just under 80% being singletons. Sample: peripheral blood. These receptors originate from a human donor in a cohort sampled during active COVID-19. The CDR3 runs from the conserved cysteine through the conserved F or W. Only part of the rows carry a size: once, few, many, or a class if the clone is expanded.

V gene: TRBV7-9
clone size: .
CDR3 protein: CASSHWTSGSHEQYF

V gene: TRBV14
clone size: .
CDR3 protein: CASSHGTGGVFVSYNEQFF

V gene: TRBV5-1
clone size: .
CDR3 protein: CASSLAGQGETQYF

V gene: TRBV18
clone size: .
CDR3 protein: CASSPSPSGLGETQYF

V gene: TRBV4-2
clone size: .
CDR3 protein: CASSKGQGSTGELFF

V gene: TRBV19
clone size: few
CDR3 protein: CASSLTRDTEAFF

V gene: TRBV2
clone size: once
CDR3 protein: CASRGGGGTDTQYF

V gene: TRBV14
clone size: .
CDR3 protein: CASSQDRRLFNEKLFF

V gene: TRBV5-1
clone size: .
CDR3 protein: CASSLVGRSTTGELFF

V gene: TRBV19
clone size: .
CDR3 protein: CASSRPRGRGDNYGYTF

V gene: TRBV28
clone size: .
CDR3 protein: CASRLRRGNTGELFF

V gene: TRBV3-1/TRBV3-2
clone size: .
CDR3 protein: CASSPGQGSTDTQYF

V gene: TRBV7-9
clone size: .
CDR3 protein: CASSSVLGVANTGELFF

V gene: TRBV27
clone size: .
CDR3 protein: CASRFTWDRDNEKLFF

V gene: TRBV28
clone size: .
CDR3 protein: CASTGPRQGWGFPDTQYF

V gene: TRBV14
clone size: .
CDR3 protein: CASSQDRVAGRETQYF

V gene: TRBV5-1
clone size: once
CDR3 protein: CASRPQMGGSSGYTF

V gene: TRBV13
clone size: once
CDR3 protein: CASSFTTGTLSGANVLTF

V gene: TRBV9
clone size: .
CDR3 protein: CASSPTTGRYTGELFF

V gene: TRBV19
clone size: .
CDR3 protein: CASSMRNQLTNYGYTF

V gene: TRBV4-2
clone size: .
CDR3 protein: CASSQEFHERYEQYF

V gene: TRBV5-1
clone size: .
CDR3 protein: CASSLSRGTEAFF

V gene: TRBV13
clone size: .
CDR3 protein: CASSLNPKGSDRDRNTIYF

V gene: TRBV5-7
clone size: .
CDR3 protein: CASSVGVARLASGNTIYF

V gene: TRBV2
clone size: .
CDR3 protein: CASTLTGGAGTGELFF

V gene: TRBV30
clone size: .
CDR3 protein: CAWRTGQGAYEQYF

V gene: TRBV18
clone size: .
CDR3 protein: CASSPSEGDTQYF

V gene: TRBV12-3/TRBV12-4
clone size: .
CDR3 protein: CASKLTGRYGYTF

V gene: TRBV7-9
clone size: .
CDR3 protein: CASSPMALRGDTQYF

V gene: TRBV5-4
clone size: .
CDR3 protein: CASSFPGLAAETQYF

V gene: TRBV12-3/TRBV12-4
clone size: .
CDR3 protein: CASSLTGTDTQYF

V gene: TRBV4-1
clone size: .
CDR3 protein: CASSQEGGGPSTDTQYF

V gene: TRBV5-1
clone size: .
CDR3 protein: CASSLRELNTEAFF

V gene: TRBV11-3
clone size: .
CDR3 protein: CASSPLGGSSDEQFF

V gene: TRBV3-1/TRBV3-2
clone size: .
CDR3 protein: CASSYRVQETQYF

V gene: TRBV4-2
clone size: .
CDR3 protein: CASSLGQPMNTEAFF

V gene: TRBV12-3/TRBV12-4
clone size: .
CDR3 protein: CASSLEVGGEQYF

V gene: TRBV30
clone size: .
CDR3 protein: CAGQDRVTTEAFF

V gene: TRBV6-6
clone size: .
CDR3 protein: CASSYSNILGNNEQFF

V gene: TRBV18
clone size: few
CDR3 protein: CGSSSPGQGGGNTIYF

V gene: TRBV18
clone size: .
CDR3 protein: CASSQEQGTQETQYF

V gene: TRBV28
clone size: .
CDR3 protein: CASNPHEGKGRDTQYF

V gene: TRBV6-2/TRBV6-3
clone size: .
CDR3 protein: CASSFYGGNTGELFF

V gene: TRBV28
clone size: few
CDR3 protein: CASSLWARRARAHYEQYF

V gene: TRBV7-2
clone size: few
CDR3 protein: CASSPHRGNEQFF

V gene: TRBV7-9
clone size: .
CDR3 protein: CASSWNTGVGEQYF